This T cell receptor beta chain was sequenced in a study of patients and donors after allogeneic stem cell transplantation. The CDR3 is 14 residues long. CDR1 and CDR2 from the germline V gene are SNHLY and FYNNEI. Trimming pared 4 bases from V and 4 bases from J, leaving 10 bases between. TCRdb analysed the RT-PCR reads with MiXCR anew, one entry per CDR3 protein. The data show roughly 230,000 distinct CDR3 sequences, roughly 14% seen once. The sequence derives from a human donor who was either an allogeneic HSCT recipient or a stem cell or donor lymphocyte infusion donor (not recorded which). It is not recorded whose cells these are; they may come from a transplant donor. This chain uses TRBV2 with TRBJ1-4; weak D call: TRBD1 (5 bases). The sequencing sample was made of blood, either unsorted or a sorted T cell fraction (not recorded which). The CDR3 bases are TGTGCCAGCAGTGCGGGACGGTATAATGAAAAACTGTTTTTT. Translating it yields CASSAGRYNEKLFF.